Presented here are 23 T cell receptor beta chains from one specimen sequenced in a study of vaccination and CD4 T cells after COVID-19. TCRdb re-called the PCR reads with MiXCR, one entry per CDR3 protein. The sample lists some 15,000 distinct CDR3 sequences; approximately 66% were seen once. Material: CD4+ T cells from blood, obtained after SARS-CoV-2 vaccination. The receptors shown here come from a human donor who had recovered from COVID-19.

The rearrangement joins TRBV28 to TRBJ1-2; maybe TRBD1 (5 bases). Trimming removed 3 bases from V and 0 bases from J, with 8 bases in between. The length of the CDR3 is 14 residues. Germline V CDR1 and CDR2: MDHEN, SYDVKM. CDR3 DNA sequence: TGTGCCAGCAGTTTTGGGGGGACTAACTATGGCTACACCTTC. Translation: CASSFGGTNYGYTF.

This chain uses TRBV27 with TRBJ1-2, with D possibly TRBD1 on 5 matching bases. The V gene lost 8 bases and the J gene lost 4 bases, with 14 bases spanning the gap. The CDR3 totals 13 residues. Germline CDR1 MNHEY, CDR2 SMNVEV (reference sequence). This CDR3 reads CASRPRAVYGYTF. CDR3 sequence (DNA): TGTGCCAGCCGTCCCAGGGCGGTCTATGGCTACACCTTC.

The chain carries TRBV6-1 and TRBJ1-1, with unresolved D. Deletions cut 5 bases from V and 5 bases from J, with 12 bases between. CDR1 and CDR2 (germline): MNHNS, SASEGT. The CDR3 is 13 residues long. The DNA for the CDR3 is TGTGCCAGCAGTAGGATTGAGGAAACTGAAGCTTTCTTT. Translating gives CASSRIEETEAFF.

V is TRBV6-1 and J is TRBJ2-3; D not resolved. The CDR3 spans 13 residues. V was cut by 5 bases and J by 0 bases, with 6 bases left in between. Germline V CDR1 and CDR2: MNHNS, SASEGT. CDR3 sequence (DNA): TGTGCCAGCAGTACAGATAGCACAGATACGCAGTATTTT. This sequence encodes CASSTDSTDTQYF.

A few counts support this clonotype. The V gene is TRBV27, the J gene TRBJ2-7; no firm D call. Germline V gives CDR1 MNHEY, CDR2 SMNVEV (reference sequence). This CDR3 comprises 15 residues. Trimming took 2 bases from V and 2 from J, leaving 13 bases between them. The CDR3 nucleotides read TGTGCCAGCAGTTTAAAGGGAAGGAGCCCCTACGAGCAGTACTTC. Its protein is CASSLKGRSPYEQYF.

V and J are TRBV5-6 and TRBJ2-5; 11 bases align to TRBD2. V was clipped by 3 bases and J by 6 bases; unmatched bases: 13. In germline, CDR1 is SGHDT, CDR2 YYEEEE. The CDR3 totals 17 residues. The CDR3 is CASSSTVAGGHAKTQYF. As DNA, the CDR3 is TGTGCCAGCAGCTCGACAGTAGCGGGAGGGCATGCAAAGACCCAGTACTTC.

The gene calls are TRBV7-9 and TRBJ2-2; unclear D gene. There are 13 residues in the CDR3. Per the germline V gene, CDR1 is SEHNR and CDR2 is FQNEAQ (reference sequence). V was clipped by 5 bases and J by 1 base, with 5 bases between them. In nucleotides, the CDR3 is TGTGCCAGCAGCCTCGAGAACACCGGGGAGCTGTTTTTT. Amino acid sequence: CASSLENTGELFF.

CDR3 amino acids: CASSFRLAAPQAAQYF. In DNA, the CDR3 is TGTGCCAGCAGCTTCAGACTAGCGGCACCGCAGGCGGCCCAGTACTTC. The rearrangement joins TRBV5-5 to TRBJ2-5; 9 nucleotides agree with TRBD2. The CDR3 runs to 16 residues. Germline lookup yields CDR1 SGHKS and CDR2 YYEKEE (reference sequence). With 2 bases clipped from V and 9 bases from J, the junction kept 14 bases outside the gene matches.

This clonotype was found a few times. The V gene is TRBV4-2, the J gene TRBJ1-6, with 8 bases lining up with TRBD1. This CDR3 spans 14 amino acids. The V and J ends lost 1 base and 10 bases, in that order; junction bases with no gene match: 3. The germline gives CDR1 LGHNA, CDR2 YNFKEQ. In DNA, the CDR3 is TGTGCCAGCAGCCAAGGGACAGGGAGGTCACCCCTCCACTTT. It yields the protein CASSQGTGRSPLHF.

The genes are TRBV20-1 and TRBJ2-2, with TRBD1 matching over 7 bases. There are 18 residues in the CDR3. Trimming took 0 bases from V and 0 from J; bases not matched to a gene: 10. Germline lookup yields CDR1 DFQATT and CDR2 SNEGSKA (reference sequence). CDR3 bases: TGCAGTGCTAGAGACCTCCCTTGGGACAGCGCGAACACCGGGGAGCTGTTTTTT. The encoded protein is CSARDLPWDSANTGELFF.

The V gene is TRBV4-1, the J gene TRBJ1-5; perhaps TRBD1 as D (5 bases). Germline CDR1 MGHRA, CDR2 YSYEKL. This CDR3 comprises 15 residues. Between the trimmed V and J ends, which lost 4 bases and 2 bases, there was a span of 12 bases. Here the CDR3 reads CASSPREGGNQPQHF. CDR3 sequence (DNA): TGCGCCAGCAGCCCCCGGGAAGGGGGCAATCAGCCCCAGCATTTT.

The chain employs TRBV20-1 and TRBJ2-2, with D possibly being TRBD1 or TRBD2 (5 bases each). Germline-derived CDR1 and CDR2 are DFQATT and SNEGSKA (reference sequence). The CDR3 is 13 amino acids. V lost 6 bases and J lost 4, with 12 bases in between. CDR3 residues: CSARDRRTGELFF. The CDR3 DNA reads TGCAGTGCCCGGGACCGCCGCACCGGGGAGCTGTTTTTT.

This clonotype has a handful of counts. The CDR3 spells CSARDFSTSGIFETQYF. The CDR3 DNA reads as TGCAGTGCTAGAGATTTTTCGACTAGCGGGATCTTTGAGACCCAGTACTTC. This chain links TRBV20-1 with TRBJ2-5; 11 positions match TRBD2. The CDR3 extends over 17 amino acids. V lost 0 bases to trimming and J lost 5 bases; unmatched junction nucleotides: 11. Germline V gene lookup returns CDR1 DFQATT and CDR2 SNEGSKA (reference sequence).

This clonotype has a single count. The DNA of the CDR3 is TGTGCCAGCAGCTTGTTAGGGGCGGGGGTAGGCGAGCAGTACTTC. It codes for CASSLLGAGVGEQYF. The V call is TRBV5-4, the J call TRBJ2-7; 7 nucleotides agree with TRBD2. The V gene end was trimmed by 1 base and the J gene end by 6 bases; junction bases not matched to a gene: 10. Germline CDR1 SGHNT, CDR2 YYREEE (reference sequence). The CDR3 consists of 15 residues.

This chain joins TRBV6-5 and TRBJ1-6; 9 bases are shared with TRBD1. CDR1 and CDR2 from the germline V gene are MNHEY and SVGAGI. This CDR3 spans 14 amino acids. With V trimmed by 2 bases and J by 10 bases, 3 bases remained unmatched. DNA for the CDR3: TGTGCCAGCAGTTACGCGGACAGGGGCTCACCCCTCCACTTT. Its translation: CASSYADRGSPLHF.

This clonotype was picked up a small number of times. The chain recombines TRBV6-1 with TRBJ2-3, with D possibly matching TRBD1 (6 bases). The V end was cut by 3 bases, the J end by 5 bases, with 18 bases between. The CDR3 length is 16 residues. Germline V lookup: CDR1 MNHNS, CDR2 SASEGT. CDR3 loop: CASSDWGQGGRDTQYF. CDR3 coding DNA: TGTGCCAGCAGTGACTGGGGACAAGGTGGCCGAGATACGCAGTATTTT.

This clonotype occurred a few times. This rearrangement joins TRBV30 to TRBJ2-5; possible D gene TRBD1, 6 bases. The V gene lost 0 bases and the J gene lost 0 bases, with 17 bases spanning the gap. The V gene's germline CDR1 is GTSNPN and CDR2 SVGIG (reference sequence). This CDR3 region has 17 residues. The CDR3, as DNA: TGTGCCTGGAGTGTACCGGGAAAGAGACAGGACCAAGAGACCCAGTACTTC. Amino acid sequence: CAWSVPGKRQDQETQYF.

The rearrangement links TRBV29-1 to TRBJ2-7; D gene uncertain. The germline CDR1 and CDR2 sequences are SQVTM and ANQGSEA. Trimming took off 4 bases at V and 0 bases at J, with 7 bases between the two ends. The CDR3 contains 12 residues. In DNA, the CDR3 is TGCAGCGTTGGCAGAGTCTCCTACGAGCAGTACTTC. It codes for CSVGRVSYEQYF.

Here the CDR3 reads CATSSGDFGNEKLFF. The CDR3 bases are TGTGCCACCAGCAGCGGGGACTTCGGTAATGAAAAACTGTTTTTT. The V and J genes are TRBV15 and TRBJ1-4, with D tentatively TRBD1 (5 bases). V was trimmed by 3 bases and J by 4 bases, leaving 12 bases between them. This CDR3 has 15 residues. Looked up from germline, CDR1 is LNHNV and CDR2 is YYDKDF (reference sequence).

The rearrangement links TRBV7-8 to TRBJ1-5; TRBD1 might be the D (5 bases). The germline V and J ends were trimmed by 2 bases and 0 bases, with 17 bases remaining between them. Germline loops: CDR1 SGHVS, CDR2 FQNEAQ. There are 18 residues in the CDR3. CDR3 bases: TGTGCCAGCAGCTTACTGTCGGTCGACAGTTATAGCAATCAGCCCCAGCATTTT. It specifies CASSLLSVDSYSNQPQHF.

This clonotype was counted a few times. The V gene is TRBV7-2, the J gene TRBJ1-5; perhaps TRBD1 as D (5 bases). Trimming cost V 4 bases and J 6 bases, with 19 bases left between them. There are 16 residues in the CDR3. Germline CDR1 is SGHTA and CDR2 is FQGNSA. This CDR3 is CASSSRGGGMGQPQHF. As DNA, the CDR3 is TGTGCCAGCAGCTCCCGGGGGGGAGGAATGGGTCAGCCCCAGCATTTT.

The rearrangement joins TRBV7-2 to TRBJ2-3; D is possibly TRBD1 (5 bases). The CDR3 covers 15 residues. From germline, CDR1 is SGHTA and CDR2 FQGNSA. V lost 0 bases to trimming and J lost 2 bases, with 9 bases between them. CDR3 sequence (DNA): TGTGCCAGCAGCTTAGCGACAGCCTTCACAGATACGCAGTATTTT. It is translated as CASSLATAFTDTQYF.

This clonotype was observed a few times. V and J are TRBV20-1 and TRBJ1-1; possibly TRBD1 for D (6 bases). Trimming stripped 5 bases from V and 5 bases from J, with 15 bases between. Germline V gene sequence: CDR1 DFQATT, CDR2 SNEGSKA (reference sequence). The CDR3 is made up of 13 amino acids. CDR3 bases: TGCAGTGCTCCTCGGGGGGCTGAGACTGAAGCTTTCTTT. This translates into CSAPRGAETEAFF.